The next 20 T cell receptor beta chains were all read from a single sample in a study of early T cells in non-severe SARS-CoV-2 infection. TCRdb re-called the 5' RACE reads through MiXCR, storing one row per CDR3 protein. The table shows 70,000 to 90,000 distinct CDR3 sequences, with about 12% occurring only once. Sequencing used whole blood. These receptors came from an adult who was a healthcare worker with PCR-confirmed SARS-CoV-2 infection or an uninfected control (not recorded which).

This clonotype was detected ten times or more. The V call is TRBV27, the J call TRBJ2-2; D is uncertain. Germline V CDR1 and CDR2: MNHEY, SMNVEV (reference sequence). Deletions cut 2 bases from V and 0 bases from J, with 4 bases between. The CDR3 extends over 14 amino acids. CDR3 nucleotides: TGTGCCAGCAGTTTAACAGCGAACACCGGGGAGCTGTTTTTT. Encoded protein: CASSLTANTGELFF.

The sample holds many counts of this clonotype. Here the CDR3 reads CASSLTSGSNSNEQFF. In DNA, the CDR3 is TGCGCCAGCAGCTTGACTAGCGGGAGTAATAGCAATGAGCAGTTCTTC. The V and J genes are TRBV5-1 and TRBJ2-1; the match to TRBD2 covers 11 bases. The CDR3 totals 16 residues. The ends lost 1 base at V and 6 bases at J; junction bases unmatched: 6. CDR1 SGHRS and CDR2 YFSETQ come from the germline V gene.

This clonotype appeared a few times. The chain uses TRBV28 and TRBJ1-6, with D tentatively TRBD1 (5 bases). The V gene lost 5 bases and the J gene lost 9 bases, with 14 bases spanning the gap. Germline V gives CDR1 MDHEN, CDR2 SYDVKM. The CDR3 length is 14 residues. DNA for the CDR3: TGTGCCAGCAGTGGCGGGGCCGGGGGTTCACCCCTCCACTTT. Its translation: CASSGGAGGSPLHF.

This rearrangement joins TRBV28 to TRBJ2-4; 8 nucleotides match TRBD1. Trimming took 5 bases from V and 1 from J; bases not matched to a gene: 16. Looked up from germline, CDR1 is MDHEN and CDR2 is SYDVKM. The CDR3 sequence is 19 residues long. The CDR3 region is CASSRVEGIWTGAKNIQYF. CDR3 DNA sequence: TGTGCCAGCAGTCGTGTGGAGGGGATATGGACAGGGGCCAAAAACATTCAGTACTTC. The full variable domain, its missing parts supplied by reference TRBV28 and TRBJ2-4, is DVKVTQSSRYLVKRTGEKVFLECVQDMDHENMFWYRQDPGLGLRLIYFSYDVKMKEKGDIPEGYSVSREKKERFSLILESASTNQTSMYLCASSRVEGIWTGAKNIQYFGAGTRLSVL.

The chain couples TRBV28 to TRBJ2-3; 14 bases are a match to TRBD2. Trimming took 3 bases from V and 8 from J; bases not matched to a gene: 13. This CDR3 is 18 amino acids long. CDR1 is MDHEN and CDR2 is SYDVKM in the germline V gene. In nucleotides, the CDR3 is TGTGCCAGCAGTTTTTCGGGTGTTGGGGGGACTAGCGGGAGTACGCAGTATTTT. It translates to CASSFSGVGGTSGSTQYF.

This clonotype occurred a few times. The chain employs TRBV14 and TRBJ1-1, with a tentative D call TRBD1 (5 bases). The ends were cut back, 5 bases at V and 6 bases at J, with 13 bases in the middle. This CDR3 comprises 13 residues. Germline V gene data show CDR1 as SGHDN and CDR2 as FVKESK. The DNA of the CDR3 is TGTGCCAGCAGCTCCCGGACAACCTCTGAAGCTTTCTTT. It yields the protein CASSSRTTSEAFF.

The table lists this clonotype with a few counts. This chain connects TRBV7-2 to TRBJ2-1; 8 bases are a match to TRBD2. CDR3 length: 15 residues. The germline V gene encodes CDR1 SGHTA and CDR2 FQGNSA. With 1 base clipped from V and 5 bases from J, the junction kept 4 bases outside the gene matches. The DNA of the CDR3 is TGTGCCAGCAGCTTAGGACTAGCGCTTAACAATGAGCAGTTCTTC. It codes for CASSLGLALNNEQFF. The full variable domain, with the rest looked up from reference TRBV7-2 and TRBJ2-1, is GAGVSQSPSNKVTEKGKDVELRCDPISGHTALYWYRQSLGQGLEFLIYFQGNSAPDKSGLPSDRFSAERTGGSVSTLTIQRTQQEDSAVYLCASSLGLALNNEQFFGPGTRLTVL.

The genes are TRBV28 and TRBJ2-7; 10 bases match TRBD1. The CDR3 is made up of 15 amino acids. V trimming: 5 bases; J trimming: 3 bases; junction bases outside the gene matches: 7. Germline assignment: CDR1 MDHEN and CDR2 SYDVKM. CDR3 DNA sequence: TGTGCCAGCAGTGCACCCGGGACAGGGGTCTACGAGCAGTACTTC. As protein: CASSAPGTGVYEQYF.

This clonotype was recorded a few times. DNA of the CDR3: TGCAGCGTTGAGGGGGCCGACGGGCGGGAGGGCCTGACTGAGCAGTTCTTC. Translation: CSVEGADGREGLTEQFF. The chain joins TRBV29-1 to TRBJ2-1, with 9 positions matching TRBD2. CDR3 length: 17 amino acids. Losses at the gene ends were 3 bases for V and 9 bases for J; bases not matched to a gene: 18. The germline CDR1 and CDR2 sequences are SQVTM and ANQGSEA.

By share, this clonotype counts as medium-sized. The chain is built from TRBV13 and TRBJ2-3; the match to TRBD2 covers 9 bases. Per germline, CDR1 PRHDT and CDR2 FYEKMQ (reference sequence). This CDR3 spans 15 amino acids. J lost 3 bases, V lost 5 bases, and 6 bases had no gene match. CDR3 sequence reads: CASSPPGLATDTQYF. CDR3 DNA sequence: TGTGCCAGCAGCCCACCGGGACTAGCAACAGATACGCAGTATTTT.

The sample holds many counts of this clonotype. In DNA, the CDR3 is TGTGCCAGCACCCTCCTAGCGGGAGGGGGGGATACGCAGTATTTT. It encodes CASTLLAGGGDTQYF. V usage is TRBV6-5 and J usage is TRBJ2-3; 12 bases align to TRBD2. CDR3 length: 15 residues. With 7 bases clipped from V and 6 bases from J, the junction kept 8 bases outside the gene matches. Germline loops: CDR1 MNHEY, CDR2 SVGAGI.

This clonotype was seen a handful of times. The V and J genes are TRBV2 and TRBJ2-1, with unresolved D. This CDR3 contains 10 residues. Trimming left V 6 bases short and J 7 bases short, with 4 bases between. CDR1 SNHLY and CDR2 FYNNEI come from the germline V gene. The DNA of the CDR3 is TGTGCCAGCAGGACGAATGAGCAGTTCTTC. Its protein is CASRTNEQFF.

This clonotype was counted ten times or more. The rearrangement uses TRBV20-1 and TRBJ1-1, with D maybe TRBD1 (5 bases). Germline assignment: CDR1 DFQATT and CDR2 SNEGSKA (reference sequence). V dropped 1 base and J dropped 7 bases, with 13 bases sitting between them. The CDR3 extends over 13 amino acids. The DNA for the CDR3 is TGCAGTGCTAGAGGCCAAGGGGAGGTTGAAGCTTTCTTT. This sequence encodes CSARGQGEVEAFF.

This clonotype showed up just a few times. The J gene is TRBJ1-5, the V gene TRBV20-1, with 9 positions matching TRBD1. Germline CDR1 reads DFQATT; CDR2 reads SNEGSKA (reference sequence). This CDR3 contains 16 residues. V lost 4 bases to trimming and J lost 3 bases; unmatched junction nucleotides: 10. The CDR3 region has the DNA TGCAGTGCTAATAACAGGGGGCGAGGTCCCAATCAGCCCCAGCATTTT. This sequence encodes CSANNRGRGPNQPQHF.

The V gene is TRBV20-1, the J gene TRBJ1-2; TRBD1 aligns across 9 bases. Germline-derived CDR1 and CDR2 are DFQATT and SNEGSKA (reference sequence). CDR3 length equals 13 residues. The ends lost 8 bases at V and 8 bases at J; junction bases unmatched: 12. The CDR3 is CSPGGQGNGGYTF. CDR3 bases: TGCAGTCCAGGGGGACAGGGAAACGGCGGCTACACCTTC.

This rearrangement joins TRBV11-2 to TRBJ2-1, with 7 nucleotides matching TRBD2. The CDR3 totals 16 residues. V shed 5 bases and J 7 bases; nucleotides not matched to a gene: 14. Germline V gene lookup returns CDR1 SGHAT and CDR2 FQNNGV. The CDR3: CASSLGPSGRGNEQFF. The CDR3 bases are TGTGCCAGCAGCCTAGGGCCTAGCGGACGAGGGAATGAGCAGTTCTTC.

This clonotype was seen repeatedly, ten times or more. The chain employs TRBV15 and TRBJ1-1; D gene ambiguous. The V end was cut by 0 bases, the J end by 8 bases, with 13 bases between. This CDR3 has 14 amino acids. CDR1 and CDR2 (germline): LNHNV, YYDKDF (reference sequence). The CDR3 reads CATSRDFRAMEAFF. Written as DNA, the CDR3 is TGTGCCACCAGCAGAGATTTTCGGGCCATGGAAGCTTTCTTT.

This clonotype came up a few times. This chain uses TRBV7-6 with TRBJ2-1, with 7 bases that match TRBD1. The trim removed 8 bases at V and 2 bases at J, leaving 0 bases unmatched. The germline V gene has CDR1 SGHVS and CDR2 FNYEAQ. CDR3 length: 12 amino acids. The CDR3 region is CASGTAYNEQFF. CDR3 DNA: TGTGCCAGCGGGACAGCCTACAATGAGCAGTTCTTC.

CDR3 loop: CASSLGGESYEQYF. Written as DNA, the CDR3 is TGTGCCAGCAGTTTAGGGGGGGAGTCCTACGAGCAGTACTTC. The chain combines TRBV28 with TRBJ2-7; 7 bases agree with TRBD2. Germline loops: CDR1 MDHEN, CDR2 SYDVKM. Losses at the gene ends were 2 bases for V and 1 base for J; bases not matched to a gene: 2. The CDR3 totals 14 residues. The complete variable domain, with remaining parts taken from reference TRBV28 and TRBJ2-7, reads DVKVTQSSRYLVKRTGEKVFLECVQDMDHENMFWYRQDPGLGLRLIYFSYDVKMKEKGDIPEGYSVSREKKERFSLILESASTNQTSMYLCASSLGGESYEQYFGPGTRLTVT.

There are many counts of this clonotype. This sequence joins TRBV28 and TRBJ1-4; maybe TRBD1 (5 bases). The CDR3 is 14 amino acids. Germline values: CDR1 MDHEN, CDR2 SYDVKM. V was clipped by 1 base and J by 7 bases, with 10 bases between them. The CDR3 DNA is TGTGCCAGCAGTTTATTCCAGGGAGTTGAAAAACTGTTTTTT. Its translation: CASSLFQGVEKLFF.